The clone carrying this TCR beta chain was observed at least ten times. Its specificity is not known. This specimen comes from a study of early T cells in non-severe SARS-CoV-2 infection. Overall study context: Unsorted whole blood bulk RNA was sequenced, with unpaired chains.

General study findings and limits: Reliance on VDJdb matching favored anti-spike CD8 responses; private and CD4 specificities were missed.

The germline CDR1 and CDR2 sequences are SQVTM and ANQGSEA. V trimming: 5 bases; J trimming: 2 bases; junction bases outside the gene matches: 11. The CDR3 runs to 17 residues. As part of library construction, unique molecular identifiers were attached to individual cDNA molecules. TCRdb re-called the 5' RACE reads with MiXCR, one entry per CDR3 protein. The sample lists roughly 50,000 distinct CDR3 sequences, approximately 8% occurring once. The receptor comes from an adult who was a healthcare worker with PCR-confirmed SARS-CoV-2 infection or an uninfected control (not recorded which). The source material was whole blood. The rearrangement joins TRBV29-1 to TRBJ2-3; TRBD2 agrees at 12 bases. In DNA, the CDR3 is TGCAGCGTTTTCCCTCGGACTAGCGGGGTGGTCACAGATACGCAGTATTTT. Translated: CSVFPRTSGVVTDTQYF.